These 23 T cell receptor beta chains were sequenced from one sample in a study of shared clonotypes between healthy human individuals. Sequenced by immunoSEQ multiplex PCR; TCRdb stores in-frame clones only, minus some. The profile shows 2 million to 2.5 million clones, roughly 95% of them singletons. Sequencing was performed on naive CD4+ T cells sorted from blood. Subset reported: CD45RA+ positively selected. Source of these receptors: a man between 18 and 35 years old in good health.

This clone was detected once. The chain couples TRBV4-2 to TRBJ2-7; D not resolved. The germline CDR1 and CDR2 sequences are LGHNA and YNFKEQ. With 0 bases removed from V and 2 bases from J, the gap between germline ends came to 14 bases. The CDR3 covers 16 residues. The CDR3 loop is CASSQDLGNLAYEQYF. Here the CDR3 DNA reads TGTGCCAGCAGCCAAGACCTCGGCAACCTAGCCTACGAGCAGTACTTC.

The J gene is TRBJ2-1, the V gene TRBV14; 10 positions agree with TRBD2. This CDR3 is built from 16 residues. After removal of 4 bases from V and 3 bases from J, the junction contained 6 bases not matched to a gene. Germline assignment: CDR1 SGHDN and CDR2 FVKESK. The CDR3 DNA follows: TGTGCCAGCAGCCGACCTAGCGGGGGAGTCTACAATGAGCAGTTCTTC. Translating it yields CASSRPSGGVYNEQFF.

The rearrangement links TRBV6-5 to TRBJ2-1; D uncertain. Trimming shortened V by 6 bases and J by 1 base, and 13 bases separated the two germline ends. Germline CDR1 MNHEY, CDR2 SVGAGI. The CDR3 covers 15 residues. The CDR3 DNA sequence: TGTGCCAGCAGCCCCGCGGTTAGGTCCTACAATGAGCAGTTCTTC. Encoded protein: CASSPAVRSYNEQFF.

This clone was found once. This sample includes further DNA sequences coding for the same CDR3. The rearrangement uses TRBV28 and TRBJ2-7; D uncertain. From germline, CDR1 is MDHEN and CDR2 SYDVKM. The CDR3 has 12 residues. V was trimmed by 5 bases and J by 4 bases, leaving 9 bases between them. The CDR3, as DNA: TGTGCCAGCAGTCTTTTGGGATACGAGCAGTACTTC. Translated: CASSLLGYEQYF.

Written as DNA, the CDR3 is TGCGCCAGCAGCCCGCATAAATGGGAGGAGGGAGGGATCTCCTACGAGCAGTACTTC. Translated, it gives CASSPHKWEEGGISYEQYF. This sequence joins TRBV4-1 and TRBJ2-7, with 7 bases lining up with TRBD2. Germline CDR1 reads MGHRA; CDR2 reads YSYEKL. The CDR3 covers 19 residues. Unmatched junction bases numbered 18, after V lost 4 bases and J lost 0 bases.

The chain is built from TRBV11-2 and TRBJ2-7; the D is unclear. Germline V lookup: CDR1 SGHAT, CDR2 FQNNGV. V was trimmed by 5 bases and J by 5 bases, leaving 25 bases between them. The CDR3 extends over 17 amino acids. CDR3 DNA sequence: TGTGCCAGCAGCCCTCACGCCGGAAAGGCTTTGGGCAACGAGCAGTACTTC. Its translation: CASSPHAGKALGNEQYF.

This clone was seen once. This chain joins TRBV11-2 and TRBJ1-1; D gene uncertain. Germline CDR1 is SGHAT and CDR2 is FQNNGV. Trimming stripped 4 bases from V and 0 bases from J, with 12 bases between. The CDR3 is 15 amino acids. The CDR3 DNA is TGTGCCAGCAGCTCCCGTGGGCAAATGAACACTGAAGCTTTCTTT. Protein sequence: CASSSRGQMNTEAFF.

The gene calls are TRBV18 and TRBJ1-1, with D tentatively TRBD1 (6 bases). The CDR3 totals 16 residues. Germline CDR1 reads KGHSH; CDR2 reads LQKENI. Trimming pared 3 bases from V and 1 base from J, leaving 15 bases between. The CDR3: CASSPPSGGGNTEAFF. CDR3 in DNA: TGTGCCAGCTCACCCCCATCAGGAGGGGGGAACACTGAAGCTTTCTTT. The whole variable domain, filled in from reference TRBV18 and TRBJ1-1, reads NAGVMQNPRHLVRRRGQEARLRCSPMKGHSHVYWYRQLPEEGLKFMVYLQKENIIDESGMPKERFSAEFPKEGPSILRIQQVVRGDSAAYFCASSPPSGGGNTEAFFGQGTRLTVV.

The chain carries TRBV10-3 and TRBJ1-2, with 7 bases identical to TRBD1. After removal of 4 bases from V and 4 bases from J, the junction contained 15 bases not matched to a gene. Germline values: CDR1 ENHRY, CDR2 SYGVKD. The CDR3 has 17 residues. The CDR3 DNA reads TGTGCCATCAGTGGCTCGGGACCAGGGGGTAAAAGCTATGGCTACACCTTC. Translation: CAISGSGPGGKSYGYTF.

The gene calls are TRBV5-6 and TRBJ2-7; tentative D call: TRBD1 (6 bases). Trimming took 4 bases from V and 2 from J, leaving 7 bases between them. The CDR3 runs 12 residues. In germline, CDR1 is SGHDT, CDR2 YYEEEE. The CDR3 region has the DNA TGTGCCAGCAGCACAGGGACCTACGAGCAGTACTTC. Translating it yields CASSTGTYEQYF.

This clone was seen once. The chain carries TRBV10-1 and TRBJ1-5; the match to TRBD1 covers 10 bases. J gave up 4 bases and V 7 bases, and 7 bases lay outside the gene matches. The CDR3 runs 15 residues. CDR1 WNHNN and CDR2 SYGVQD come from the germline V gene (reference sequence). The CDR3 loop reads CASIIRGQGNQPQHF. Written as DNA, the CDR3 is TGCGCCAGCATAATCAGGGGACAGGGGAATCAGCCCCAGCATTTT.

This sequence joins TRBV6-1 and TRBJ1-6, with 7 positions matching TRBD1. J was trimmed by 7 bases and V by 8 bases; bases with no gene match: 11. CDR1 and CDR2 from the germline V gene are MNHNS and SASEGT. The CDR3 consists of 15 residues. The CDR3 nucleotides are TGTGCCAGCTCTAAGTTAGGGGGCGGCAATTCACCCCTCCACTTT. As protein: CASSKLGGGNSPLHF.

In DNA form, the CDR3 reads TGTGCCAGCAGCTTATATTCCAGCGGTCTCCACAATGAGCAGTTCTTC. Its protein is CASSLYSSGLHNEQFF. V and J are TRBV11-3 and TRBJ2-1, with D maybe TRBD2 (5 bases). V was trimmed by 2 bases and J by 5 bases, leaving 16 bases between them. Germline CDR1 reads SGHNT; CDR2 reads YENEEA. The CDR3 consists of 16 residues.

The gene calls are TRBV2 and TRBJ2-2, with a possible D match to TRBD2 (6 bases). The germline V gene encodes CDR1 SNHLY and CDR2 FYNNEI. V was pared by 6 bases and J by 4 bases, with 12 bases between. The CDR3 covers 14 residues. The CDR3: CASRAGQPTGELFF. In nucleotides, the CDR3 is TGTGCCAGCAGAGCGGGCCAGCCCACCGGGGAGCTGTTTTTT.

The chain's CDR3 is CASSDRFNNNEQFF. The CDR3 region has the DNA TGTGCCAGCAGTGATAGATTCAATAACAATGAGCAGTTCTTC. The gene calls are TRBV6-4 and TRBJ2-1; D remains ambiguous. Per the germline V gene, CDR1 is MRHNA and CDR2 is SNTAGT. The V end was cut by 3 bases, the J end by 5 bases, with 11 bases between. The CDR3 has 14 amino acids.

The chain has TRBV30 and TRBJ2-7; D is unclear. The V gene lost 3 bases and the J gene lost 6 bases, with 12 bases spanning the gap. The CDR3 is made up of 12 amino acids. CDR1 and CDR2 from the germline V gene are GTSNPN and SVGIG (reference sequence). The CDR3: CAWSHLQPEQYF. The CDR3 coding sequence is TGTGCCTGGAGCCACCTCCAGCCCGAGCAGTACTTC.

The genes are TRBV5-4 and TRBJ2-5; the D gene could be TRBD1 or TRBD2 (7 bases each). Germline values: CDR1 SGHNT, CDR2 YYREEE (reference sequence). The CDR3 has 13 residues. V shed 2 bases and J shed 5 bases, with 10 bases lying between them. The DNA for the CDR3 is TGTGCCAGCAGCTTCCAGGGGGGGGAGACCCAGTACTTC. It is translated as CASSFQGGETQYF.

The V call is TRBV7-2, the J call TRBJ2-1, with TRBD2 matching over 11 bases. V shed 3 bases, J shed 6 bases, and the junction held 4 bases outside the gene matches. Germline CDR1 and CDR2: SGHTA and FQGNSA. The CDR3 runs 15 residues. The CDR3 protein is CASSFIAGGRNEQFF. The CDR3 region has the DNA TGTGCCAGCAGCTTCATAGCGGGGGGGCGCAATGAGCAGTTCTTC.

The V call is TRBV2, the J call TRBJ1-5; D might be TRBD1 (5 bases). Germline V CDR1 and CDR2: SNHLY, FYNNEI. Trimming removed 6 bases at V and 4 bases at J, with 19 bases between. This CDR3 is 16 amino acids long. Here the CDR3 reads CASSHTAGRQNQPQHF. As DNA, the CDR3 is TGTGCCAGCAGCCATACGGCGGGACGCCAGAATCAGCCCCAGCATTTT.

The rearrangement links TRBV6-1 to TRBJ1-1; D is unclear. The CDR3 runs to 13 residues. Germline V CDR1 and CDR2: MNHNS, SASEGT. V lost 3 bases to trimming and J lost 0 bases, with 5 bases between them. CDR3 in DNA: TGTGCCAGCAGTGACAACATGAACACTGAAGCTTTCTTT. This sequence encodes CASSDNMNTEAFF.

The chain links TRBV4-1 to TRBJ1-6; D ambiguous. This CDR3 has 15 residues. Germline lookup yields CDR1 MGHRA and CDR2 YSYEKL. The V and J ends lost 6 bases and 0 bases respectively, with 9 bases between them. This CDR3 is CASRSESSYNSPLHF. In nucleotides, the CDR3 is TGCGCCAGCAGATCTGAGAGCTCCTATAATTCACCCCTCCACTTT.

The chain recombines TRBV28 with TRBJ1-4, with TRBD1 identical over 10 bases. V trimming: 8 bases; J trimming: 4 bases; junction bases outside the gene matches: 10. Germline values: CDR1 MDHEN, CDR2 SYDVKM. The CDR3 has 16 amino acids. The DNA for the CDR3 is TGTGCCAGCCACCCTTGGGGGACAGGGGATAATGAAAAACTGTTTTTT. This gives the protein CASHPWGTGDNEKLFF. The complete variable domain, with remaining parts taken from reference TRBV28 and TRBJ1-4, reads DVKVTQSSRYLVKRTGEKVFLECVQDMDHENMFWYRQDPGLGLRLIYFSYDVKMKEKGDIPEGYSVSREKKERFSLILESASTNQTSMYLCASHPWGTGDNEKLFFGSGTQLSVL.

The DNA of the CDR3 is TGTGCCAGCAGTGAAACTGGGCTTTACAATGAGCAGTTCTTC. This sequence encodes CASSETGLYNEQFF. The chain combines TRBV2 with TRBJ2-1; D uncertain. Germline lookup yields CDR1 SNHLY and CDR2 FYNNEI. This CDR3 comprises 14 residues. Trimming removed 2 bases at V and 4 bases at J, with 9 bases between. The variable domain in full, with the rest retrieved from reference TRBV2 and TRBJ2-1, is EPEVTQTPSHQVTQMGQEVILRCVPISNHLYFYWYRQILGQKVEFLVSFYNNEISEKSEIFDDQFSVERPDGSNFTLKIRSTKLEDSAMYFCASSETGLYNEQFFGPGTRLTVL.